The entry below gives a single T cell receptor (beta chain) sequence along with its context. What it binds is unknown. Clones were sequenced by immunoSEQ multiplex PCR, and TCRdb holds only the in-frame ones, with some missing. The sample shows about 260,000 clones, roughly 91% of them seen only once. The data derive from a study of cytomegalovirus exposure and HLA in healthy donors. Findings and limits, study-wide: Later, an analysis found that TCR clusters from the first cohort tended to co-occur in the roughly 110 validation repertoires. As confirmed in vitro, a few CMV-associated chains were specific for CMV antigens. Diagnosis of cytomegalovirus status made by the classifier reportedly showed high specificity and sensitivity.

V was shortened by 0 bases and J by 0 bases, with 15 bases between the two germline ends. Germline V gene sequence: CDR1 LGHNA, CDR2 YNFKEQ. This CDR3 has 19 residues. The source of this sequence is a woman in her twenties or thirties in good health and CMV-seronegative. The chain is built from TRBV4-2 and TRBJ2-6; a weak D match, TRBD1 (5 bases). Input material: PBMCs. This chain's CDR3 is CASSQDNPGFGSGANVLTF. The CDR3 DNA reads TGTGCCAGCAGCCAAGATAACCCAGGGTTTGGCTCTGGGGCCAACGTCCTGACTTTC.